A selection of T cell receptor beta chains follows, all from one sample in a study of early T cells in non-severe SARS-CoV-2 infection. TCRdb analysed the 5' RACE reads with MiXCR anew, one entry per CDR3 protein. The table shows around 50,000 distinct CDR3 sequences, with 10% to 15% occurring only once. Sequencing was done on a sample of whole blood. The receptors were gathered from an adult who was a healthcare worker with PCR-confirmed SARS-CoV-2 infection or an uninfected control (not recorded which). The CDR3 runs from the conserved cysteine through the conserved F or W. A D gene is named only where the DNA matches it firmly. Not all rows give a size; the values are once, few, many and, for expanded clones, a class.

d_gene | j_gene | v_gene | abundance | CDR3aa | CDR3nt
TRBD1 | TRBJ1-4 | TRBV6-6 | many | CASSYSQGAGNEKLFF | TGTGCCAGCAGTTATTCACAGGGGGCCGGTAATGAAAAACTGTTTTTT
NA | TRBJ2-5 | TRBV4-1 | NA | CASSQDMGRGPQETQYF | TGCGCCAGCAGCCAAGATATGGGGCGGGGGCCTCAAGAGACCCAGTACTTC
TRBD2 | TRBJ2-1 | TRBV14 | many | CASSRTSGGYSYNEQFF | TGTGCCAGCAGCCGGACTAGCGGGGGCTACTCCTACAATGAGCAGTTCTTC
TRBD1 | TRBJ2-2 | TRBV5-1 | few | CASSSQGQVNTGELFF | TGCGCCAGCAGCTCCCAGGGACAGGTGAACACCGGGGAGCTGTTTTTT
NA | TRBJ1-4 | TRBV5-1 | many | CASSLSTGPINEKLFF | TGCGCCAGCAGCTTGTCGACGGGGCCTATTAATGAAAAACTGTTTTTT
NA | TRBJ1-2 | TRBV28 | few | CASSSFGTYGYTF | TGTGCCAGCAGCAGTTTTGGGACCTATGGCTACACCTTC
TRBD1 | TRBJ1-1 | TRBV30 | NA | CAWTNRGSTEAFF | TGTGCCTGGACTAACAGGGGTTCCACTGAAGCTTTCTTT
NA | TRBJ1-1 | TRBV5-1 | many | CASSLVAGVAEAFF | TGCGCCAGCAGCTTGGTGGCCGGGGTAGCTGAAGCTTTCTTT
NA | TRBJ2-2 | TRBV7-2 | many | CASSSPPGRRNTGELFF | TGTGCCAGCAGCTCGCCCCCCGGCAGGAGAAACACCGGGGAGCTGTTTTTT
NA | TRBJ1-2 | TRBV5-5 | NA | CASSLRTGAYVSYGYTF | TGTGCCAGCAGCTTGAGAACCGGGGCCTACGTGAGCTATGGCTACACCTTC
NA | TRBJ2-1 | TRBV10-1 | many | CASSEVAGLGSYNEQFF | TGCGCCAGCAGTGAGGTGGCGGGACTGGGGTCATACAATGAGCAGTTCTTC
NA | TRBJ2-1 | TRBV7-9 | NA | CASSSPSNTYNEQFF | TGTGCCAGCAGCTCTCCATCCAATACGTACAATGAGCAGTTCTTC
NA | TRBJ2-7 | TRBV20-1 | NA | CSASFEGQYEQYF | TGCAGTGCCTCATTTGAGGGGCAATACGAGCAGTACTTC
NA | TRBJ2-4 | TRBV12-3/TRBV12-4 | few | CASSRLAKNIQYF | TGTGCCAGCAGTCGTCTAGCCAAAAACATTCAGTACTTC
NA | TRBJ2-3 | TRBV7-2 | many | CASSRVEFSTDTQYF | TGTGCCAGCAGCCGGGTGGAGTTCAGCACAGATACGCAGTATTTT
NA | TRBJ2-4 | TRBV2 | many | CASSWELTVF | TGTGCCAGCAGTTGGGAACTAACGGTCTTC
NA | TRBJ1-3 | TRBV9 | medium-sized | CASSVAAQGNTIYF | TGTGCCAGCAGCGTGGCGGCGCAGGGAAACACCATATATTTT
TRBD1 | TRBJ2-3 | TRBV10-3 | NA | CATGTGGGDTQYF | TGTGCCACCGGGACAGGGGGTGGAGATACGCAGTATTTT
NA | TRBJ2-7 | TRBV18 | NA | CASSPRQAAYEQYF | TGTGCCAGCTCACCACGACAGGCCGCCTACGAGCAGTACTTC
NA | TRBJ1-4 | TRBV29-1 | many | CSVEDNRDGLFF | TGCAGCGTTGAAGATAATAGGGACGGACTGTTTTTT
NA | TRBJ2-7 | TRBV28 | many | CASRGGVPSYEQYF | TGTGCCAGCAGAGGGGGTGTTCCATCGTACGAGCAGTACTTC
TRBD2 | TRBJ2-1 | TRBV11-2 | many | CASRPPGLAGGGEQFF | TGTGCCAGCCGCCCCCCGGGACTAGCGGGAGGAGGTGAGCAGTTCTTC
NA | TRBJ2-7 | TRBV28 | NA | CAIGGGGPYEQYF | TGTGCCATCGGGGGAGGGGGCCCCTACGAGCAGTACTTC
NA | TRBJ2-7 | TRBV6-2/TRBV6-3 | few | CASSYLPSYEQYF | TGTGCCAGCAGTTATTTGCCGTCCTACGAGCAGTACTTC
NA | TRBJ2-2 | TRBV11-2 | many | CASSLGENRPNTGELFF | TGTGCCAGCAGCTTAGGCGAAAACAGGCCGAACACCGGGGAGCTGTTTTTT
NA | TRBJ2-7 | TRBV18 | many | CASSPDGSYEQYF | TGTGCCAGCTCACCCGACGGATCCTACGAGCAGTACTTC
NA | TRBJ2-7 | TRBV5-6 | NA | CASSPQVTYEQYF | TGTGCCAGCAGCCCGCAAGTTACCTACGAGCAGTACTTC
NA | TRBJ2-7 | TRBV5-6 | medium-sized | CASSFSYEQYF | TGTGCCAGCAGCTTTTCCTACGAGCAGTACTTC
NA | TRBJ1-5 | TRBV6-1 | NA | CASSVARGPNQPQHF | TGTGCCAGCAGTGTTGCCAGGGGCCCTAATCAGCCCCAGCATTTT
NA | TRBJ1-6 | TRBV11-3 | NA | CASSAQNSPLHF | TGTGCCAGCAGCGCACAGAATTCACCCCTCCACTTT
NA | TRBJ2-2 | TRBV7-2 | many | CASSSWGVTNTGELFF | TGTGCCAGCAGCAGTTGGGGGGTTACTAACACCGGGGAGCTGTTTTTT
TRBD2 | TRBJ2-5 | TRBV6-1 | NA | CASSDSTSGAETQYF | TGTGCCAGCAGTGATTCGACTAGCGGGGCCGAGACCCAGTACTTC
NA | TRBJ2-2 | TRBV5-5 | many | CASSWRRSDATGELFF | TGTGCCAGCAGCTGGAGGCGGTCAGATGCTACCGGGGAGCTGTTTTTT
NA | TRBJ1-1 | TRBV30 | many | CAWPQVNTEAFF | TGTGCCTGGCCCCAGGTGAACACTGAAGCTTTCTTT
NA | TRBJ1-1 | TRBV28 | many | CASKRSGGAGGTEAFF | TGTGCCAGCAAGCGGAGCGGGGGCGCGGGTGGCACTGAAGCTTTCTTT
NA | TRBJ1-1 | TRBV7-6 | many | CASSSLQGGWGTEAFF | TGTGCCAGCAGCTCGTTACAGGGAGGATGGGGCACTGAAGCTTTCTTT
NA | TRBJ1-5 | TRBV3-1 | many | CASSQDLGQPQHF | TGTGCCAGCAGCCAAGATCTAGGCCAGCCCCAGCATTTT
NA | TRBJ1-2 | TRBV28 | NA | CASSRGPGFGYTF | TGTGCCAGCAGCCGAGGACCAGGGTTCGGCTACACCTTC
TRBD1 | TRBJ2-7 | TRBV4-2 | NA | CASSQDWDREIVQYF | TGTGCCAGCAGCCAAGATTGGGACAGGGAAATAGTGCAGTACTTC
TRBD2 | TRBJ2-1 | TRBV12-3/TRBV12-4 | few | CASRVLGRAEQFF | TGTGCCAGCAGAGTACTAGGGAGGGCTGAGCAGTTCTTC
NA | TRBJ2-7 | TRBV28 | many | CASSPPGYEQYF | TGTGCCAGCAGTCCCCCAGGCTACGAGCAGTACTTC
NA | TRBJ2-7 | TRBV27 | NA | CASSLTGRVYEQYF | TGTGCCAGCAGTCTAACGGGGCGGGTCTACGAGCAGTACTTC
NA | TRBJ1-6 | TRBV3-1 | many | CASSQGRSSGNSPLHF | TGTGCCAGCAGCCAAGGGAGGAGCTCGGGTAATTCACCCCTCCACTTT
NA | TRBJ1-1 | TRBV7-3 | many | CASSPSGQPNTEAFF | TGTGCCAGCAGCCCGTCGGGACAACCGAACACTGAAGCTTTCTTT
NA | TRBJ2-1 | TRBV12-3/TRBV12-4 | few | CASSLAKHPGNEQFF | TGTGCCAGCAGTTTAGCTAAGCACCCGGGCAATGAGCAGTTCTTC
TRBD2 | TRBJ2-7 | TRBV20-1 | NA | CSARDNSGTYGQYF | TGCAGTGCTAGAGATAACAGCGGGACCTACGGGCAGTACTTC
NA | TRBJ2-4 | TRBV19 | many | CASSIANVAKNIQYF | TGTGCCAGTAGTATAGCGAATGTAGCCAAAAACATTCAGTACTTC
NA | TRBJ2-5 | TRBV7-8 | few | CASSFLGFHFSQETQYF | TGTGCCAGCAGCTTTCTTGGTTTTCATTTTAGCCAAGAGACCCAGTACTTC
NA | TRBJ1-1 | TRBV18 | many | CASSPQQATGGTEAFF | TGTGCCAGCTCACCACAGCAGGCGACTGGGGGCACTGAAGCTTTCTTT
NA | TRBJ1-1 | TRBV30 | NA | CAWSVSFTEAFF | TGTGCCTGGAGTGTATCGTTCACTGAAGCTTTCTTT
NA | TRBJ2-5 | TRBV12-3/TRBV12-4 | NA | CASSSGIAGSQETQYF | TGTGCCAGCAGTTCGGGGATCGCCGGGTCCCAAGAGACCCAGTACTTC
TRBD2 | TRBJ2-7 | TRBV12-3/TRBV12-4 | NA | CASSLAPPGGSPYEQYF | TGTGCCAGCAGTTTAGCCCCTCCCGGCGGGAGTCCCTACGAGCAGTACTTC